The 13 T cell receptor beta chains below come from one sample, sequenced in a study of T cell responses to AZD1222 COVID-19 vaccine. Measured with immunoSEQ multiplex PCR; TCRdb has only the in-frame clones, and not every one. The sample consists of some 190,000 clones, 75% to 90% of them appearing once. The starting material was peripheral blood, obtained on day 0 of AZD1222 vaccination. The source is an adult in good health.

The CDR3 coding sequence is TGTGCCAGCAGCCGAGGGTACGACCAAGAGACCCAGTACTTC. This encodes CASSRGYDQETQYF. The chain couples TRBV3-1 (or the pseudogene TRBV3-2) to TRBJ2-5, with D perhaps matching TRBD2 (5 bases). Germline V gene lookup returns CDR1 LGHDT and CDR2 YNNKEL (reference sequence). Trimming cost V 4 bases and J 0 bases, with 9 bases left between them. The CDR3 totals 14 residues.

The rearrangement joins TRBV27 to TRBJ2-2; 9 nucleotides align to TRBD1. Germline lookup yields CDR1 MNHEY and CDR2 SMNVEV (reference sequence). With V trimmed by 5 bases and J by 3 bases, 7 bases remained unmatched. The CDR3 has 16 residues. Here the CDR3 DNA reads TGTGCCAGCAGTCTACGGGACAGGGTGGACACCGGGGAGCTGTTTTTT. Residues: CASSLRDRVDTGELFF.

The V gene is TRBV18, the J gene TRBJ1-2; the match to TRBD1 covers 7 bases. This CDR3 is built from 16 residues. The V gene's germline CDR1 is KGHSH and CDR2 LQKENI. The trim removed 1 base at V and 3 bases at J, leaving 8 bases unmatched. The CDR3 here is CASSPLLQGEDYGYTF. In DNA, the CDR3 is TGTGCCAGCTCACCACTCCTTCAGGGGGAAGACTATGGCTACACCTTC. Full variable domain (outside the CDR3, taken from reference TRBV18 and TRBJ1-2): NAGVMQNPRHLVRRRGQEARLRCSPMKGHSHVYWYRQLPEEGLKFMVYLQKENIIDESGMPKERFSAEFPKEGPSILRIQQVVRGDSAAYFCASSPLLQGEDYGYTFGSGTRLTVV.

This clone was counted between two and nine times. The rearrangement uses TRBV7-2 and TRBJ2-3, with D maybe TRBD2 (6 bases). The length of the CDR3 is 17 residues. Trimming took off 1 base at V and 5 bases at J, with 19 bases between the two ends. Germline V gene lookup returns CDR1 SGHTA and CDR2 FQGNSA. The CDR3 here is CASSLGLTSYSKDTQYF. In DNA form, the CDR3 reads TGTGCCAGCAGCTTAGGGCTGACTAGTTATTCTAAAGATACGCAGTATTTT.

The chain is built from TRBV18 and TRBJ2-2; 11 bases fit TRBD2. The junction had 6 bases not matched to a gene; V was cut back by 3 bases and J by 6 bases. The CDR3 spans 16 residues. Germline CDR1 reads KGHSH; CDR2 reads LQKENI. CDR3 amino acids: CASSPRLAGPAGELFF. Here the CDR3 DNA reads TGTGCCAGCTCACCGAGACTAGCGGGGCCCGCCGGGGAGCTGTTTTTT.

The CDR3 DNA reads TGTGCCAGCCGAGGGACAGGGGTCACTGAAGCTTTCTTT. Translated: CASRGTGVTEAFF. This rearrangement joins TRBV6-5 to TRBJ1-1; 10 positions agree with TRBD1. From germline, CDR1 is MNHEY and CDR2 SVGAGI. This CDR3 has 13 residues. The trim removed 8 bases at V and 4 bases at J, leaving 4 bases unmatched.

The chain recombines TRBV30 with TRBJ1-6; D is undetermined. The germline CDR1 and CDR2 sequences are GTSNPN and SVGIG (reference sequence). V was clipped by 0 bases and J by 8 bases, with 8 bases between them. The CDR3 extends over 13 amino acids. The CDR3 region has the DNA TGTGCCTGGAGTGTGAACGTCCATTCACCCCTCCACTTT. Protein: CAWSVNVHSPLHF.

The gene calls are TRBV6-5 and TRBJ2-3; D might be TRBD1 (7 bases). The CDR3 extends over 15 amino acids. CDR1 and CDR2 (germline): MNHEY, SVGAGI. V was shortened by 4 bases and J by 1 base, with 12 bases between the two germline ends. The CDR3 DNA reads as TGTGCCAGCAGTTGGCGCAGGGGGGGCACAGATACGCAGTATTTT. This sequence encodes CASSWRRGGTDTQYF.

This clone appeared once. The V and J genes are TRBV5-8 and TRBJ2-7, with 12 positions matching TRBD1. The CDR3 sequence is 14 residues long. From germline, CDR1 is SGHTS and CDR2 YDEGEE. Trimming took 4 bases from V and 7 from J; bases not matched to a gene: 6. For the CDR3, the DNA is TGTGCCAGCAGCATAGGGACAGGGGGCGGTGAGCAGTACTTC. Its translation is CASSIGTGGGEQYF.

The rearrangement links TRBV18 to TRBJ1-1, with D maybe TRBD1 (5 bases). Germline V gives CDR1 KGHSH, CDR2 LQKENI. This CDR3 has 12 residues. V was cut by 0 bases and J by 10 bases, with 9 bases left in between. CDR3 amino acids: CASSPPQGVAFF. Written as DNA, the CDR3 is TGTGCCAGCTCACCACCTCAGGGTGTAGCTTTCTTT.

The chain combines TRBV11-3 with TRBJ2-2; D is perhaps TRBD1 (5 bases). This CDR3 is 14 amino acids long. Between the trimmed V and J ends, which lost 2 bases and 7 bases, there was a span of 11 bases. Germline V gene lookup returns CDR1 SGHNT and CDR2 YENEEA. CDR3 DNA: TGTGCCAGCAGCTTATCTGACAGTTACGGGGAGCTGTTTTTT. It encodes CASSLSDSYGELFF.

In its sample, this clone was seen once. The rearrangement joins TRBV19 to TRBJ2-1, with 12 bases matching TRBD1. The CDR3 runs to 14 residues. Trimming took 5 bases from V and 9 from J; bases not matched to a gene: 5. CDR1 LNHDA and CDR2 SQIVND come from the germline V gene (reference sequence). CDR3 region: CASSPGQGAGEQFF. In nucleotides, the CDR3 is TGTGCCAGTAGTCCGGGACAGGGGGCCGGTGAGCAGTTCTTC.

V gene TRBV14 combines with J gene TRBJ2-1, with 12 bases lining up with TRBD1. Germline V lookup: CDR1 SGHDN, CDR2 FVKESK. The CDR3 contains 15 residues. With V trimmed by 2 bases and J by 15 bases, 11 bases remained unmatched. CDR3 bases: TGTGCCAGCAGCCAACTGGGGACAGGGGGCGTAGGAGTGTTCTTC. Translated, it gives CASSQLGTGGVGVFF.